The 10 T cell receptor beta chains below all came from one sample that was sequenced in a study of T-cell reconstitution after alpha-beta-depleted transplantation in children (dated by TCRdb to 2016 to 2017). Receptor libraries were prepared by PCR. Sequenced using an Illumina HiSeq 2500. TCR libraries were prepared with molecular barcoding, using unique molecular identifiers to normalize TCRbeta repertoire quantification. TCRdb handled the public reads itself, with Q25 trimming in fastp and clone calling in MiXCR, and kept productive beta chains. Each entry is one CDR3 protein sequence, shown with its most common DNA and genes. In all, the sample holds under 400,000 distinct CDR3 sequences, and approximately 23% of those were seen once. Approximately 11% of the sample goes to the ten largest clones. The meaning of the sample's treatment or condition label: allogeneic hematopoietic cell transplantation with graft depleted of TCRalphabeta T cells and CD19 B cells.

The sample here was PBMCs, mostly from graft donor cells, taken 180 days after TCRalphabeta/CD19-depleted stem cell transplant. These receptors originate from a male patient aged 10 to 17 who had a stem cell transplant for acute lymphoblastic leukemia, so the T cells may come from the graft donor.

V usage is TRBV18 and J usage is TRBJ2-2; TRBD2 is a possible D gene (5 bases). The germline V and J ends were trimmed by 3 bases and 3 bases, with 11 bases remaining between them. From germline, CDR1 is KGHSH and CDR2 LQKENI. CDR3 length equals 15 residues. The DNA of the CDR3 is TGTGCCAGCTCACCGGCGACTACATACACCGGGGAGCTGTTTTTT. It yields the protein CASSPATTYTGELFF. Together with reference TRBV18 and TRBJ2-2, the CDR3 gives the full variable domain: NAGVMQNPRHLVRRRGQEARLRCSPMKGHSHVYWYRQLPEEGLKFMVYLQKENIIDESGMPKERFSAEFPKEGPSILRIQQVVRGDSAAYFCASSPATTYTGELFFGEGSRLTVL.

DNA for the CDR3: TGCGCCAGCAGCTTCGTAAGGGGCAGGGGGGGCACCGAGCAGTACTTC. It translates to CASSFVRGRGGTEQYF. The chain has TRBV5-1 and TRBJ2-7; D might be TRBD1 or TRBD2, each matching 7 bases. V was shortened by 2 bases and J by 6 bases, with 21 bases between the two germline ends. Germline-derived CDR1 and CDR2 are SGHRS and YFSETQ. The CDR3 is 16 residues long.

In DNA form, the CDR3 reads TGTGCCAGCAGAAAACCGGGGGCAGGGAGCTCCTACGAGCAGTACTTC. This sequence encodes CASRKPGAGSSYEQYF. The V and J genes are TRBV21-1 and TRBJ2-7; the table's TRBD1 call for D was not verified on the DNA. TRBV21-1 constitutes a pseudogene. The CDR3 has 16 amino acids.

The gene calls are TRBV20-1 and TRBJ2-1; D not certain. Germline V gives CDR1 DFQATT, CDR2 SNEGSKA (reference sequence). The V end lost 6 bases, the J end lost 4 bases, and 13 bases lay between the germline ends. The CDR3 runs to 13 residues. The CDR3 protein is CSADPQIYNEQFF. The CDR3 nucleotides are TGCAGTGCCGACCCTCAGATATACAATGAGCAGTTCTTC.

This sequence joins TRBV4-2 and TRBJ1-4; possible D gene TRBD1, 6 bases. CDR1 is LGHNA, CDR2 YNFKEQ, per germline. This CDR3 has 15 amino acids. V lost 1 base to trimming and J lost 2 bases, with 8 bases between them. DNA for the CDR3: TGTGCCAGCAGCCAAGGGGGGCGGACTAATGAAAAACTGTTTTTT. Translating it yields CASSQGGRTNEKLFF.

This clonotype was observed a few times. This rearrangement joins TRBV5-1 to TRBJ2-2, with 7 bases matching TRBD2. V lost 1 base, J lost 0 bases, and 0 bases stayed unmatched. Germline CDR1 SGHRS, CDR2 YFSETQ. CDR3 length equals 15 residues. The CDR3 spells CASSLSGTNTGELFF. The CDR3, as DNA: TGCGCCAGCAGCTTGAGCGGGACGAACACCGGGGAGCTGTTTTTT.

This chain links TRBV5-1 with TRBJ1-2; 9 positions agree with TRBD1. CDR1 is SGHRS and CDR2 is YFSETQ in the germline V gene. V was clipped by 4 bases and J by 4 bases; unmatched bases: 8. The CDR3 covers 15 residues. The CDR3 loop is CASSQPGQGPYGYTF. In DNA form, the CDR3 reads TGCGCCAGCAGCCAGCCGGGACAGGGCCCCTATGGCTACACCTTC.

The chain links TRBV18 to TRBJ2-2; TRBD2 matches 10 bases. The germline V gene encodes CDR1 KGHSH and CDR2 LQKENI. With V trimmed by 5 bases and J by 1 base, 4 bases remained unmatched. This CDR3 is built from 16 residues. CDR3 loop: CASSARTSGNTGELFF. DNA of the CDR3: TGTGCCAGCTCAGCTCGGACTAGCGGGAACACCGGGGAGCTGTTTTTT. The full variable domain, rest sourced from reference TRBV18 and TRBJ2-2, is NAGVMQNPRHLVRRRGQEARLRCSPMKGHSHVYWYRQLPEEGLKFMVYLQKENIIDESGMPKERFSAEFPKEGPSILRIQQVVRGDSAAYFCASSARTSGNTGELFFGEGSRLTVL.

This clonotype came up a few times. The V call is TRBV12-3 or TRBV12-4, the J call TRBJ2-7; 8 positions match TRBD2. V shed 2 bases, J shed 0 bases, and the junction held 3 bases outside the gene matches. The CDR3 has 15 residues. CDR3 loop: CASSLLSGSSYEQYF. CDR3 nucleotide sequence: TGTGCCAGCAGTTTACTAAGCGGGAGCTCCTACGAGCAGTACTTC.

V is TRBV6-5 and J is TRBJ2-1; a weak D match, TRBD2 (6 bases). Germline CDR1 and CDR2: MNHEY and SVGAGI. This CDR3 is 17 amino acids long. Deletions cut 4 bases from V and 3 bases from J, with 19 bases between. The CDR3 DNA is TGTGCCAGCAGTTGGGGAATCGGGACTCTACTCTACAATGAGCAGTTCTTC. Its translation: CASSWGIGTLLYNEQFF.